Sequencing of this T cell receptor beta chain was carried out in a study of early T cells in non-severe SARS-CoV-2 infection. Whole-study context: Sequencing was performed on bulk RNA from unsorted whole blood, leaving chains unpaired. Study findings and constraints: Private and CD4 specificities were missed by VDJdb matching, skewed to anti-spike CD8.

J was trimmed by 2 bases and V by 2 bases; bases with no gene match: 16. The germline gives CDR1 LGHNA, CDR2 YNFKEQ. This CDR3 region has 19 residues. Each cDNA molecule carried a unique molecular identifier. In TCRdb, the 5' RACE reads were re-called with MiXCR into one record per CDR3 protein. This sample yields 25,000 to 35,000 distinct CDR3 sequences, of which about 4.6% are seen a single time; approximately 5.3% belongs to the top ten. On this clonotype itself: Its target is unknown.

Material: whole blood, obtained at baseline. The receptor was isolated from an adult who was a healthcare worker with PCR-confirmed SARS-CoV-2 infection or an uninfected control (not recorded which). This sequence joins TRBV4-2 and TRBJ2-5; 8 bases line up with TRBD1. CDR3 nucleotides: TGTGCCAGCAGCCAACCTCCGGGGACAGGTCGAGGGAGTCAAGAGACCCAGTACTTC. Amino acids: CASSQPPGTGRGSQETQYF.